This T cell receptor beta chain was sequenced for a study of type 1 regulatory T cells. Study at large: This in vitro CD4 product, T-allo10, is enriched for Tr1 cells and alloantigen-specific. General study results and limits: Compared with non-type 1 regulatory T cells, type 1 regulatory T cells showed a more restricted TCR repertoire.

Looked up from germline, CDR1 is DFQATT and CDR2 is SNEGSKA (reference sequence). This CDR3 has 13 residues. Deletions cut 5 bases from V and 6 bases from J, with 14 bases between. As concerns this clonotype: Its antigen is not identified.

TCRdb re-derived calls from the reads in MiXCR, one entry per CDR3 protein. The table shows tens of thousands of distinct CDR3 sequences, with roughly 20% occurring only once. This sequence joins TRBV20-1 and TRBJ2-1, with D possibly being TRBD1 or TRBD2 (6 bases each). The sample consisted of cultured type 1 regulatory T (Tr1) cells, either the whole culture or a sorted fraction (not recorded which). The sequence came from a human donor in good health. CDR3 amino acids: CSAQGGFRNEQFF. CDR3 bases: TGCAGTGCTCAAGGGGGGTTTCGCAATGAGCAGTTCTTC.